The rows below give T cell receptor beta chains drawn from one sample of a study of beta chain features in type 1 diabetes. Measured with immunoSEQ multiplex PCR; TCRdb has only the in-frame clones, and not every one. The sample has about 40,000 clones, around 45% seen once. Sequencing was performed on central memory CD4+ T cells from blood. The source of these receptors is a woman aged 18-29 years in good health. Each CDR3 is given with its conserved first and last residue. D genes are given only for firm matches. A row's size may be missing; if present it is once, few, many or a size class.

abundance: .
j_gene: TRBJ2-3
d_gene: TRBD2
v_gene: TRBV7-2
CDR3aa: CASSLGAGADTQYF
CDR3nt: TGTGCCAGCAGCTTAGGGGCGGGGGCAGATACGCAGTATTTT

abundance: .
j_gene: TRBJ1-1
d_gene: TRBD1
v_gene: TRBV7-9
CDR3aa: CASSLGQGGDTEAFF
CDR3nt: TGTGCCAGCAGCTTAGGACAGGGGGGGGACACTGAAGCTTTCTTT

abundance: few
j_gene: TRBJ1-1
d_gene: .
v_gene: TRBV10-1
CDR3aa: CASSEEILGTEAFF
CDR3nt: TGCGCCAGCAGTGAAGAGATTCTAGGCACTGAAGCTTTCTTT

abundance: .
j_gene: TRBJ2-1
d_gene: TRBD2
v_gene: TRBV10-2
CDR3aa: CASSDRPSGRSSYNEQFF
CDR3nt: TGCGCCAGCAGTGACCGCCCTAGCGGTCGAAGCTCCTACAATGAGCAGTTCTTC

abundance: .
j_gene: TRBJ2-5
d_gene: TRBD1
v_gene: TRBV28
CDR3aa: CASSSGQQETQYF
CDR3nt: TGTGCCAGCAGCTCGGGACAGCAAGAGACCCAGTACTTC

abundance: .
j_gene: TRBJ1-2
d_gene: .
v_gene: TRBV6-6
CDR3aa: CASSTKGNPYGYTF
CDR3nt: TGTGCCAGCAGTACAAAGGGGAACCCATATGGCTACACCTTC

abundance: .
j_gene: TRBJ2-5
d_gene: .
v_gene: TRBV9
CDR3aa: CASSPRAGEYQETQYF
CDR3nt: TGTGCCAGCAGCCCCCGCGCAGGGGAGTACCAAGAGACCCAGTACTTC

abundance: .
j_gene: TRBJ2-3
d_gene: .
v_gene: TRBV2
CDR3aa: CASSEAFLATTQYF
CDR3nt: TGTGCCAGCAGTGAAGCGTTTCTAGCGACTACGCAGTATTTT

abundance: .
j_gene: TRBJ2-1
d_gene: .
v_gene: TRBV5-4
CDR3aa: CASSLGGELAEQFF
CDR3nt: TGTGCCAGCAGCTTGGGCGGGGAATTAGCGGAGCAGTTCTTC

abundance: few
j_gene: TRBJ1-3
d_gene: .
v_gene: TRBV7-9
CDR3aa: CASSPGLQGNTIYF
CDR3nt: TGTGCCAGCAGCCCCGGTCTACAGGGAAACACCATATATTTT

abundance: .
j_gene: TRBJ2-5
d_gene: .
v_gene: TRBV7-3
CDR3aa: CASSSTGSRGETQYF
CDR3nt: TGTGCCAGCAGCTCGACCGGCTCTAGGGGAGAGACCCAGTACTTC

abundance: .
j_gene: TRBJ2-7
d_gene: TRBD1
v_gene: TRBV30
CDR3aa: CAWSPGQGSGEQYF
CDR3nt: TGTGCCTGGAGTCCCGGACAGGGGTCGGGAGAGCAGTACTTC

abundance: .
j_gene: TRBJ1-1
d_gene: TRBD1
v_gene: TRBV5-1
CDR3aa: CASGGGGFDTEAFF
CDR3nt: TGCGCCAGCGGCGGAGGGGGCTTTGACACTGAAGCTTTCTTT

abundance: .
j_gene: TRBJ2-4
d_gene: TRBD1
v_gene: TRBV30
CDR3aa: CAWSVFGQGIQYF
CDR3nt: TGTGCCTGGAGTGTATTTGGACAGGGGATTCAGTACTTC

abundance: .
j_gene: TRBJ2-1
d_gene: .
v_gene: TRBV11-2
CDR3aa: CASSVREGGTYNEQFF
CDR3nt: TGTGCCAGCAGCGTGAGGGAGGGGGGGACTTACAATGAGCAGTTCTTC

abundance: .
j_gene: TRBJ2-5
d_gene: TRBD1
v_gene: TRBV15
CDR3aa: CATSRDSGQGEETQYF
CDR3nt: TGTGCCACCAGCAGAGACTCGGGACAGGGCGAAGAGACCCAGTACTTC

abundance: .
j_gene: TRBJ1-1
d_gene: .
v_gene: TRBV7-9
CDR3aa: CASSLAGGPNTEAFF
CDR3nt: TGTGCCAGCAGCTTAGCGGGGGGGCCGAACACTGAAGCTTTCTTT

abundance: .
j_gene: TRBJ1-4
d_gene: .
v_gene: TRBV29-1
CDR3aa: CSVGRRGEKLFF
CDR3nt: TGCAGCGTGGGGCGACGAGGCGAAAAACTGTTTTTT

abundance: .
j_gene: TRBJ2-1
d_gene: .
v_gene: TRBV28
CDR3aa: CASSVGINEQFF
CDR3nt: TGTGCCAGCAGTGTGGGCATCAATGAGCAGTTCTTC

abundance: .
j_gene: TRBJ2-7
d_gene: TRBD1
v_gene: TRBV6-7
CDR3aa: CARPPGQGSYEQYF
CDR3nt: TGTGCCAGACCTCCGGGACAGGGGTCCTACGAGCAGTACTTC

abundance: few
j_gene: TRBJ1-1
d_gene: TRBD1
v_gene: TRBV5-1
CDR3aa: CASSPNRGPNTEAFF
CDR3nt: TGCGCCAGCAGTCCGAACAGGGGCCCCAACACTGAAGCTTTCTTT

abundance: .
j_gene: TRBJ2-5
d_gene: .
v_gene: TRBV29-1
CDR3aa: CSVEPLETQYF
CDR3nt: TGCAGCGTTGAACCCCTGGAGACCCAGTACTTC

abundance: .
j_gene: TRBJ2-5
d_gene: .
v_gene: TRBV6-5
CDR3aa: CAINMGGETQYF
CDR3nt: TGTGCCATCAACATGGGGGGAGAGACCCAGTACTTC

abundance: .
j_gene: TRBJ2-2
d_gene: .
v_gene: TRBV2
CDR3aa: CASSGAMGHRNTGELFF
CDR3nt: TGTGCCAGCAGTGGCGCCATGGGACATCGGAACACCGGGGAGCTGTTTTTT

abundance: .
j_gene: TRBJ1-1
d_gene: .
v_gene: TRBV18
CDR3aa: CASSPGLNTEAFF
CDR3nt: TGTGCCAGCTCACCGGGCCTGAACACTGAAGCTTTCTTT

abundance: .
j_gene: TRBJ1-1
d_gene: TRBD1
v_gene: TRBV2
CDR3aa: CASNQGEGALAGTEAFF
CDR3nt: TGTGCCAGCAACCAGGGGGAGGGGGCCCTAGCGGGCACTGAAGCTTTCTTT

abundance: .
j_gene: TRBJ1-2
d_gene: .
v_gene: TRBV30
CDR3aa: CAWSPLGGGYTF
CDR3nt: TGTGCCTGGAGTCCCCTGGGAGGGGGCTACACCTTC

abundance: .
j_gene: TRBJ2-1
d_gene: TRBD1
v_gene: TRBV5-6
CDR3aa: CASSLNRGRSSRFF
CDR3nt: TGTGCCAGCAGCCTAAACAGGGGGCGGTCCTCTAGGTTCTTC

abundance: .
j_gene: TRBJ2-3
d_gene: TRBD2
v_gene: TRBV5-1
CDR3aa: CASSQRDGTDTQYF
CDR3nt: TGCGCCAGCAGTCAGCGGGACGGAACAGATACGCAGTATTTT

abundance: few
j_gene: TRBJ2-7
d_gene: TRBD2
v_gene: TRBV6-1
CDR3aa: CASTRGLAYEQYF
CDR3nt: TGTGCCAGCACCAGGGGACTAGCCTACGAGCAGTACTTC

abundance: few
j_gene: TRBJ1-2
d_gene: TRBD1
v_gene: TRBV28
CDR3aa: CASSQFVQGASGYTF
CDR3nt: TGTGCCAGCAGTCAGTTCGTACAGGGGGCTTCGGGCTACACCTTC

abundance: .
j_gene: TRBJ2-1
d_gene: .
v_gene: TRBV5-1
CDR3aa: CASNMGNGRGEQFF
CDR3nt: TGCGCCAGCAACATGGGGAACGGTAGGGGTGAGCAGTTCTTC

abundance: .
j_gene: TRBJ1-1
d_gene: .
v_gene: TRBV18
CDR3aa: CASSPSQGGEAFF
CDR3nt: TGTGCCAGCTCCCCATCCCAGGGTGGCGAAGCTTTCTTT

abundance: .
j_gene: TRBJ1-2
d_gene: .
v_gene: TRBV2
CDR3aa: CASSESLGFGYTF
CDR3nt: TGTGCCAGCAGTGAAAGTCTTGGCTTCGGCTACACCTTC

abundance: .
j_gene: TRBJ2-1
d_gene: .
v_gene: TRBV5-8
CDR3aa: CASSFYVEDDQFF
CDR3nt: TGTGCCAGCAGCTTTTATGTGGAGGATGATCAGTTCTTC

abundance: .
j_gene: TRBJ1-4
d_gene: .
v_gene: TRBV9
CDR3aa: CASSGPGRDLNEKLFF
CDR3nt: TGTGCCAGCAGCGGGCCGGGGAGGGACCTTAATGAAAAACTGTTTTTT

abundance: few
j_gene: TRBJ1-1
d_gene: .
v_gene: TRBV5-5
CDR3aa: CASSSQGNTEAFF
CDR3nt: TGTGCCAGCAGCTCACAGGGGAACACTGAAGCTTTCTTT

abundance: .
j_gene: TRBJ2-3
d_gene: TRBD1
v_gene: TRBV27
CDR3aa: CASSFWGVQGGTDTQYF
CDR3nt: TGTGCCAGCAGTTTTTGGGGAGTGCAGGGGGGCACAGATACGCAGTATTTT

abundance: .
j_gene: TRBJ2-7
d_gene: .
v_gene: TRBV6-5
CDR3aa: CASSSAGTTPYEQYF
CDR3nt: TGTGCCAGCAGTTCGGCCGGGACAACACCCTACGAGCAGTACTTC

abundance: .
j_gene: TRBJ2-3
d_gene: TRBD2
v_gene: TRBV5-1
CDR3aa: CASSLESSGSTDTQYF
CDR3nt: TGCGCCAGCAGCTTGGAGTCTAGCGGTAGCACAGATACGCAGTATTTT

abundance: once
j_gene: TRBJ2-7
d_gene: .
v_gene: TRBV14
CDR3aa: CASSQLSEQYF
CDR3nt: TGTGCCAGCAGCCAACTCTCCGAGCAGTACTTC

abundance: .
j_gene: TRBJ2-7
d_gene: TRBD2
v_gene: TRBV6-5
CDR3aa: CATKIAGGTYEQYF
CDR3nt: TGTGCCACCAAGATAGCGGGAGGGACCTACGAGCAGTACTTC

abundance: .
j_gene: TRBJ2-2
d_gene: .
v_gene: TRBV7-9
CDR3aa: CASSLIEGDTGELFF
CDR3nt: TGTGCCAGCAGCTTAATTGAGGGGGACACCGGGGAGCTGTTTTTT

abundance: few
j_gene: TRBJ2-1
d_gene: TRBD2
v_gene: TRBV27
CDR3aa: CASSLRTGGREFF
CDR3nt: TGTGCCAGCAGTCTTAGAACGGGGGGGCGGGAGTTCTTC

abundance: few
j_gene: TRBJ2-2
d_gene: TRBD1
v_gene: TRBV5-1
CDR3aa: CASSRGGRNTGELFF
CDR3nt: TGCGCCAGCAGCCGAGGGGGCAGAAACACCGGGGAGCTGTTTTTT

abundance: .
j_gene: TRBJ2-1
d_gene: TRBD2
v_gene: TRBV10-3
CDR3aa: CAISEHGETSGTNEQFF
CDR3nt: TGTGCCATCAGTGAACATGGCGAGACTAGCGGGACCAATGAGCAGTTCTTC

abundance: few
j_gene: TRBJ1-4
d_gene: .
v_gene: TRBV29-1
CDR3aa: CSVGGRQSNEKLFF
CDR3nt: TGCAGCGTTGGGGGGAGGCAGAGTAATGAAAAACTGTTTTTT

abundance: .
j_gene: TRBJ2-1
d_gene: TRBD2
v_gene: TRBV25-1
CDR3aa: CASSGHSGRGNEQFF
CDR3nt: TGTGCCAGCAGTGGTCACAGCGGGAGGGGCAATGAGCAGTTCTTC

abundance: once
j_gene: TRBJ1-3
d_gene: .
v_gene: TRBV7-2
CDR3aa: CASSLARGFTNTIYF
CDR3nt: TGTGCCAGCAGCTTAGCTCGGGGGTTTACGAACACCATATATTTT

abundance: .
j_gene: TRBJ2-1
d_gene: TRBD1
v_gene: TRBV7-3
CDR3aa: CASSADRGTHNEQFF
CDR3nt: TGTGCCAGCAGCGCCGACAGGGGGACCCACAATGAGCAGTTCTTC

abundance: .
j_gene: TRBJ2-1
d_gene: .
v_gene: TRBV5-6
CDR3aa: CASSLGSSNEQFF
CDR3nt: TGTGCCAGCAGCTTGGGTAGTTCCAATGAGCAGTTCTTC

abundance: .
j_gene: TRBJ1-1
d_gene: TRBD1
v_gene: TRBV5-1
CDR3aa: CASSGGTGDWNTEAFF
CDR3nt: TGCGCCAGCAGCGGTGGGACAGGGGACTGGAACACTGAAGCTTTCTTT

abundance: .
j_gene: TRBJ2-6
d_gene: .
v_gene: TRBV2
CDR3aa: CASNGGFLNREAGANVLTF
CDR3nt: TGTGCCAGCAACGGGGGGTTCCTAAACAGGGAAGCTGGGGCCAACGTCCTGACTTTC

abundance: few
j_gene: TRBJ1-6
d_gene: .
v_gene: TRBV18
CDR3aa: CASSPTSGPPLHF
CDR3nt: TGTGCCAGCTCGCCAACGTCGGGTCCACCCCTCCACTTT

abundance: few
j_gene: TRBJ1-1
d_gene: .
v_gene: TRBV13
CDR3aa: CASSLYTGTEAFF
CDR3nt: TGTGCCAGCAGCCTATATACAGGTACTGAAGCTTTCTTT

abundance: once
j_gene: TRBJ2-1
d_gene: .
v_gene: TRBV15
CDR3aa: CATSTQRTQQFF
CDR3nt: TGTGCCACCAGTACACAGCGGACCCAGCAGTTCTTC

abundance: .
j_gene: TRBJ2-7
d_gene: .
v_gene: TRBV29-1
CDR3aa: CSVVWGDLSSYEQYF
CDR3nt: TGCAGCGTTGTCTGGGGAGATCTAAGCTCCTACGAGCAGTACTTC

abundance: .
j_gene: TRBJ2-7
d_gene: .
v_gene: TRBV28
CDR3aa: CASSLRGVSTYEQYF
CDR3nt: TGTGCCAGCAGTCTCAGGGGAGTGAGTACCTACGAGCAGTACTTC

abundance: few
j_gene: TRBJ1-1
d_gene: .
v_gene: TRBV30
CDR3aa: CAWSVFSGLNTEAFF
CDR3nt: TGTGCCTGGAGTGTATTTTCAGGATTAAACACTGAAGCTTTCTTT

abundance: .
j_gene: TRBJ2-7
d_gene: .
v_gene: TRBV27
CDR3aa: CASSSSQGFEQYF
CDR3nt: TGTGCCAGCAGTTCCTCCCAGGGTTTCGAGCAGTACTTC